Here is one T cell receptor beta chain with its context. Its matching antigen is unknown. The CDR3 covers 18 residues. It was with a sample-barcoded 5' primer and a J-beta primer mix that a second PCR of roughly 7 to 12 cycles was run. TCRdb reprocessed the 5' RACE reads via MiXCR and lists one record per CDR3 protein. The sample holds over 1,200,000 distinct CDR3 sequences, 59% seen once. This record belongs to a study of blood T cells in healthy people across ages. Study observations and caveats: Relative to aged donors, long-lived donors carried more naive CD4+ cells and displayed higher diversity.

This sequence joins TRBV12-3 or TRBV12-4 and TRBJ2-7, with 14 bases matching TRBD2. The J call may be faulty, since TRBJ2-5 better matches the DNA end. This TCR derives from a man younger than 30 in good health. Sequencing was performed on blood. The CDR3 DNA reads TGTGCCAGCAGTTCCCCCCAGACTAGCGGGGGGGCCTCAGAGACCCAGTACTTC. Translated, it gives CASSSPQTSGGASETQYF.